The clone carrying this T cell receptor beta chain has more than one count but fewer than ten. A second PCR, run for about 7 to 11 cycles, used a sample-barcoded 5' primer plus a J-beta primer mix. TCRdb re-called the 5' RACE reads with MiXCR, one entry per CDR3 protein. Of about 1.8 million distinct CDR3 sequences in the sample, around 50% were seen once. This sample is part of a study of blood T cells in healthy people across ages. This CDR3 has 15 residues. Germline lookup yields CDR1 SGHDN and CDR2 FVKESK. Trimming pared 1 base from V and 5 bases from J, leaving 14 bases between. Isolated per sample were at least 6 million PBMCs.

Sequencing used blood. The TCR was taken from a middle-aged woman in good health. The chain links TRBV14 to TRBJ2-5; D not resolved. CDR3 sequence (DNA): TGTGCCAGCAGCCAAGCTTTGACCTCCTATGAGACCCAGTACTTC. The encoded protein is CASSQALTSYETQYF.